These 14 T cell receptor beta chains came from one sample sequenced in a study. TCRdb redid the calling of the 5' RACE reads with MiXCR, one entry per CDR3 protein. The table has nearly 55,000 distinct CDR3 sequences, approximately 25% seen once. The sample taken for sequencing was tumor-infiltrating naive CD4+ T cells sorted from the breast tumor. Noted subset: naive CD4+ T cells, CD4+CD45RA+CD25-. These receptors came from a female donor with breast cancer.

J is TRBJ1-1 and V is TRBV12-3 or TRBV12-4; tentatively, D is TRBD1 (5 bases). V lost 5 bases and J 2 bases, leaving 9 bases between the germline ends. The CDR3 spans 13 residues. The CDR3: CASSIQGNTEAFF. The DNA for the CDR3 is TGTGCCAGCAGTATTCAGGGAAACACTGAAGCTTTCTTT.

This clonotype turned up a few times. CDR3 sequence (DNA): TGTGCCAGCGGGGGGTATAATTCACCCCTCCACTTT. This translates into CASGGYNSPLHF. This chain joins TRBV27 and TRBJ1-6; tentatively, D is TRBD1 (5 bases). Germline assignment: CDR1 MNHEY and CDR2 SMNVEV (reference sequence). This CDR3 region has 12 residues. The germline V and J ends were trimmed by 8 bases and 4 bases, with 6 bases remaining between them.

As for this clonotype: A much bigger clone sits one base away, suggesting this may be a read error. The rearrangement joins TRBV20-1 to TRBJ2-7, with TRBD1 as a possible D gene (5 bases). V gave up 1 base and J gave up 2 bases, with 15 bases separating them. CDR1 and CDR2 from the germline V gene are DFQATT and SNEGSKA (reference sequence). This CDR3 is built from 15 residues. In DNA, the CDR3 is TGCAGTGCTAGAGGGGGCTTAAGCAGGGCCTACGAGCAGTACTTC. Protein product: CSARGGLSRAYEQYF.

The rearrangement joins TRBV2 to TRBJ1-5; D unresolved. This CDR3 is built from 13 residues. Germline V lookup: CDR1 SNHLY, CDR2 FYNNEI. Deletions cut 8 bases from V and 2 bases from J, with 10 bases between. CDR3 coding DNA: TGTGCCAGCCAAAGGGTGGGCAATCAGCCCCAGCATTTT. Its translation is CASQRVGNQPQHF.

This chain joins TRBV20-1 and TRBJ1-3, with D possibly being TRBD1 (5 bases). Germline V lookup: CDR1 DFQATT, CDR2 SNEGSKA (reference sequence). Trimming stripped 0 bases from V and 3 bases from J, with 15 bases between. This CDR3 has 16 amino acids. CDR3 coding DNA: TGCAGTGCTAGAGATTTGTCTAAGGGGTTTGGAAACACCATATATTTT. Amino acid sequence: CSARDLSKGFGNTIYF.

The chain recombines TRBV19 with TRBJ1-5; 9 nucleotides match TRBD1. The CDR3 length is 14 residues. Germline V gives CDR1 LNHDA, CDR2 SQIVND (reference sequence). Trimming at V came to 9 bases and at J to 4 bases, leaving 7 bases not matched to a gene. The CDR3 sequence is CARQGAPGNQPQHF. The CDR3 nucleotides are TGTGCCAGACAGGGGGCCCCTGGAAATCAGCCCCAGCATTTT.

The chain links TRBV12-3 or TRBV12-4 to TRBJ2-5, with TRBD2 as a possible D gene (7 bases). The CDR3 is 13 residues long. Trimming left V 8 bases short and J 4 bases short, with 14 bases between. The CDR3 nucleotides read TGTGCCAGCCGACCGGGGGGCTTAGAGACCCAGTACTTC. Its translation: CASRPGGLETQYF.

The chain has TRBV5-1 and TRBJ2-3; 9 bases agree with TRBD2. Per the germline V gene, CDR1 is SGHRS and CDR2 is YFSETQ. The CDR3 length is 16 residues. The V segment lost 6 bases and the J segment 3 bases; nucleotides outside the gene matches: 11. CDR3 nucleotide sequence: TGCGCCAGCAACCCAACCTTTAGCGGGAGTACAGATACGCAGTATTTT. It encodes CASNPTFSGSTDTQYF.

V and J are TRBV28 and TRBJ2-3; D gene ambiguous. Trimming stripped 5 bases from V and 2 bases from J, with 5 bases between. The germline CDR1 and CDR2 sequences are MDHEN and SYDVKM. There are 12 residues in the CDR3. The CDR3 DNA reads as TGTGCCAGCAGTCCCTTCACAGATACGCAGTATTTT. It translates to CASSPFTDTQYF.

The V call is TRBV10-3, the J call TRBJ2-4; 10 nucleotides line up with TRBD1. CDR3 length: 15 amino acids. Germline values: CDR1 ENHRY, CDR2 SYGVKD. V shed 3 bases and J 4 bases; nucleotides not matched to a gene: 3. CDR3 region: CAISDSGQGKNIQYF. CDR3 nucleotide sequence: TGTGCCATCAGTGACTCGGGACAGGGGAAAAACATTCAGTACTTC.

The chain employs TRBV5-1 and TRBJ2-7; D call uncertain. There are 11 residues in the CDR3. V was clipped by 2 bases and J by 5 bases, with 5 bases between them. CDR1 and CDR2 (germline): SGHRS, YFSETQ. The CDR3 sequence is CASSFQNEQYF. DNA for the CDR3: TGCGCCAGCAGCTTCCAGAACGAGCAGTACTTC.

The chain recombines TRBV24-1 with TRBJ1-1; D unclear. Trimming took 5 bases from V and 7 from J, leaving 7 bases between them. Germline CDR1 is KGHDR and CDR2 is SFDVKD. The CDR3 has 11 residues. CDR3 region: CATSAQDEAFF. CDR3 in DNA: TGTGCCACCAGTGCGCAAGATGAAGCTTTCTTT.

V usage is TRBV29-1 and J usage is TRBJ1-4; no firm D call. There are 12 residues in the CDR3. Germline V CDR1 and CDR2: SQVTM, ANQGSEA. Trimming cost V 1 base and J 11 bases, with 11 bases left between them. The CDR3 reads CSVEGASSKLFF. CDR3 DNA: TGCAGCGTTGAAGGGGCGTCCTCCAAACTGTTTTTT.

This clonotype appeared a few times. The gene calls are TRBV20-1 and TRBJ1-2, with 9 nucleotides matching TRBD1. J lost 8 bases, V lost 6 bases, and 16 bases had no gene match. Germline V gene lookup returns CDR1 DFQATT and CDR2 SNEGSKA (reference sequence). CDR3 length: 15 residues. The CDR3 sequence is CSARDRVRVFWGYTF. The CDR3, as DNA: TGCAGTGCCAGGGACAGGGTCAGAGTCTTTTGGGGCTACACCTTC.